This TCR beta chain was recorded in a study of T cells in Graves' hyperthyroidism and ophthalmopathy. Whole-study findings and limits: The model predicted ophthalmopathy a median about 6.6 months before onset.

The sample holds many counts of this clonotype. The antigen remains unidentified. RNA transcripts served as the template for amplifying TCR beta CDR3 regions. HTBI primers were used for first-round RT-PCR of the TCR CDR3. TCRdb re-called the multiplex PCR reads with MiXCR, one entry per CDR3 protein. The sample lists about 740,000 distinct CDR3 sequences; 14% were seen once. The CDR3 runs 13 residues. The V end lost 1 base, the J end lost 5 bases, and 11 bases lay between the germline ends. Germline CDR1 and CDR2: DFQATT and SNEGSKA (reference sequence). Diagnoses were established using clinical symptoms, serum thyroxine and TRAb, thyroid ultrasound and orbital computed tomography. The PBMCs had their origin in 10 ml of fresh peripheral blood.

The sequence was obtained from a young woman with Graves' hyperthyroidism. The sequenced sample was blood. This rearrangement joins TRBV20-1 to TRBJ2-5; D unclear. The CDR3 DNA sequence: TGCAGTGCTAGAGGTCGGCTAAGGGAGACCCAGTACTTC. Its translation is CSARGRLRETQYF.